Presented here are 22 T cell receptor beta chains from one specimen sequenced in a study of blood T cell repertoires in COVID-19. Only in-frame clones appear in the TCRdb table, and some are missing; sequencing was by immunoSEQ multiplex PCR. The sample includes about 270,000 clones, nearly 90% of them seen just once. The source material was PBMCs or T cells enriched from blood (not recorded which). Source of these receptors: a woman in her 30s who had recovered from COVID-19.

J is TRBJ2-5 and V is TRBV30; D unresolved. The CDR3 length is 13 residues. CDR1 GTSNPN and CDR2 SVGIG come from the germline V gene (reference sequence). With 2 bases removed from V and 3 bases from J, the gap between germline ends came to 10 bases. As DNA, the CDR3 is TGTGCCTGGAGTAAAAACAACAAAGAGACCCAGTACTTC. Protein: CAWSKNNKETQYF. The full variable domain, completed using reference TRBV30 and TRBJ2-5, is SQTIHQWPATLVQPVGSPLSLECTVEGTSNPNLYWYRQAAGRGLQLLFYSVGIGQISSEVPQNLSASRPQDRQFILSSKKLLLSDSGFYLCAWSKNNKETQYFGPGTRLLVL.

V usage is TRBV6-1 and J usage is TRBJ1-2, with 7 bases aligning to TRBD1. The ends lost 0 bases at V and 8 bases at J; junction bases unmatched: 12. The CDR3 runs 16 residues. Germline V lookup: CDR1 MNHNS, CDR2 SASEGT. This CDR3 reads CASSEAGGGLGRGYTF. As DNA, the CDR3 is TGTGCCAGCAGTGAAGCTGGAGGGGGCCTCGGTCGGGGCTACACCTTC.

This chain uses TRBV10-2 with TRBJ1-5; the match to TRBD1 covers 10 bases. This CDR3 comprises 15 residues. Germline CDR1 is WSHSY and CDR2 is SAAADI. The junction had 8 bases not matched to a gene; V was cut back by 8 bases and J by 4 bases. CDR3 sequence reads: CASDQTGGGNQPQHF. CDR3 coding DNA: TGCGCCAGCGATCAGACAGGGGGCGGGAATCAGCCCCAGCATTTT.

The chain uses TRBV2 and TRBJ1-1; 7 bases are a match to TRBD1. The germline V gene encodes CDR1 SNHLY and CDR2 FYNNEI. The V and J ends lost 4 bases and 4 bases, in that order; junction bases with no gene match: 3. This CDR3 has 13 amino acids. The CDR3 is CASSGQGVTEAFF. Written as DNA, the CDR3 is TGTGCCAGCAGTGGACAGGGTGTCACTGAAGCTTTCTTT.

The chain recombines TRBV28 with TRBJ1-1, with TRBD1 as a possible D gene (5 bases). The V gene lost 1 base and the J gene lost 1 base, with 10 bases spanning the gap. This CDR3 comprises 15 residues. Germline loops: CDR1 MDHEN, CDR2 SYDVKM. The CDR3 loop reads CASSLFQGSNTEAFF. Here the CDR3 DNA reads TGTGCCAGCAGTTTATTTCAGGGCTCGAACACTGAAGCTTTCTTT.

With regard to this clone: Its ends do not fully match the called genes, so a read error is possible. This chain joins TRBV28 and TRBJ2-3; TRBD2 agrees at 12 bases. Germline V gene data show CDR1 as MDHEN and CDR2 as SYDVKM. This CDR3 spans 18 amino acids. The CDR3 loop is CAGSSPGLAGIFTDTQYF. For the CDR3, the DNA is TGTGCCGGCAGTTCTCCAGGACTAGCGGGAATCTTCACAGATACGCAGTATTTT.

This chain's CDR3 is CASSFGSQGPNYGYTF. The CDR3, as DNA: TGTGCCAGCAGTTTTGGGTCACAGGGACCAAACTATGGCTACACCTTC. This chain joins TRBV7-2 and TRBJ1-2; the D gene is possibly TRBD1 (6 bases). Germline V gene sequence: CDR1 SGHTA, CDR2 FQGNSA. CDR3 length: 16 amino acids. V lost 6 bases and J 2 bases, leaving 19 bases between the germline ends.

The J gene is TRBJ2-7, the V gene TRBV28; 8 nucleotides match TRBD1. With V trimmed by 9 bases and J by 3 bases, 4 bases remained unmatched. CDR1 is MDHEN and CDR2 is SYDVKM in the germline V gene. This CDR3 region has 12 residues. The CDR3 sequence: CARRTGIYEQYF. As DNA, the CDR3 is TGTGCCAGGAGGACAGGGATCTACGAGCAGTACTTC.

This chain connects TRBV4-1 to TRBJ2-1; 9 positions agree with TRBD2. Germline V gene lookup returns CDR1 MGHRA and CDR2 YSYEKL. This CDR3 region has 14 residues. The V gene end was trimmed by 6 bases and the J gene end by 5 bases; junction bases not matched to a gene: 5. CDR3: CASSLAGANNEQFF. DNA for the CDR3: TGCGCCAGCAGTTTAGCGGGAGCCAACAATGAGCAGTTCTTC.

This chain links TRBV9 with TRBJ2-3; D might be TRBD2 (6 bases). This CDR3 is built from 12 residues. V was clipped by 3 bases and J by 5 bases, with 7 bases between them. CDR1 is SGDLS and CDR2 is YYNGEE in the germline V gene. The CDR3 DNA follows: TGTGCCAGCAGCGGGGGGGAAGATACGCAGTATTTT. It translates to CASSGGEDTQYF.

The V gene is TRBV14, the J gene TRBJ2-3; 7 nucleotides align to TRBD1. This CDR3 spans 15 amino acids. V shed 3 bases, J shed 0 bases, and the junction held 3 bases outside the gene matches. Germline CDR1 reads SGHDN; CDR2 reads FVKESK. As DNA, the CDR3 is TGTGCCAGCAGCCAGCGACAGGGTAGCACAGATACGCAGTATTTT. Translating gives CASSQRQGSTDTQYF.

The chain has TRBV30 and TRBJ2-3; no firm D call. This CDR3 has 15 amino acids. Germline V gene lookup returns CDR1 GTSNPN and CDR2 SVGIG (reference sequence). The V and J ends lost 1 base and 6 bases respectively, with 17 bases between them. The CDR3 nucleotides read TGTGCCTGGAGTGGAAGGCTAGGTGGGTGGGATACGCAGTATTTT. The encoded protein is CAWSGRLGGWDTQYF.

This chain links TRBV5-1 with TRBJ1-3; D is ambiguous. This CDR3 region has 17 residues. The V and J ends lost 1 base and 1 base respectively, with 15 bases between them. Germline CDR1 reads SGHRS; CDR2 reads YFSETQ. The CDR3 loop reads CASSLSGNPGSGNTIYF. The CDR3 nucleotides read TGCGCCAGCAGCTTGAGCGGGAACCCAGGATCTGGAAACACCATATATTTT.

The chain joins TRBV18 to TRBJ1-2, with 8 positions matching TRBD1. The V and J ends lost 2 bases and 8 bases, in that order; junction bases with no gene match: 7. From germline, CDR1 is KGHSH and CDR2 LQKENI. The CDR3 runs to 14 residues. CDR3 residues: CASSPGQGGKGYTF. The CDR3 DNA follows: TGTGCCAGCTCACCAGGACAGGGCGGGAAGGGCTACACCTTC.

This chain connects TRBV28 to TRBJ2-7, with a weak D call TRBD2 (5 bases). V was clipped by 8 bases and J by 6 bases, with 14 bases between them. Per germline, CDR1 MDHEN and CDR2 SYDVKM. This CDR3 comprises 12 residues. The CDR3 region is CASHEGWSEQYF. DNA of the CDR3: TGTGCCAGCCACGAGGGTTGGTCCGAGCAGTACTTC.

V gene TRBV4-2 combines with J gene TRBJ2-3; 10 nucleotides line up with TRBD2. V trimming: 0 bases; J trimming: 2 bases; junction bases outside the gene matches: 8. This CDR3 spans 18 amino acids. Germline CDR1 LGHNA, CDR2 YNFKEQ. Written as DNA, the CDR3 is TGTGCCAGCAGCCAAGAGGGTAGCGGGGGGATTAACACAGATACGCAGTATTTT. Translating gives CASSQEGSGGINTDTQYF.

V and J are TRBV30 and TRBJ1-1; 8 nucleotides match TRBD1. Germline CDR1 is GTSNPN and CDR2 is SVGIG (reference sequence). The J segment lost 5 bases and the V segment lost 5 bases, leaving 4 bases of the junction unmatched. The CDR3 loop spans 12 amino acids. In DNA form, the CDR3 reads TGTGCCTGGGACAGGGGCGTTACTGAAGCTTTCTTT. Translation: CAWDRGVTEAFF. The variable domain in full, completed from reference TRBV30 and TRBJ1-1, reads SQTIHQWPATLVQPVGSPLSLECTVEGTSNPNLYWYRQAAGRGLQLLFYSVGIGQISSEVPQNLSASRPQDRQFILSSKKLLLSDSGFYLCAWDRGVTEAFFGQGTRLTVV.

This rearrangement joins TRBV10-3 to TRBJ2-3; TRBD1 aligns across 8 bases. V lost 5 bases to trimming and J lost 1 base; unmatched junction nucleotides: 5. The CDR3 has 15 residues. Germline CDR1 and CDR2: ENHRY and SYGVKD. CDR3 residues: CAISRQGSGTDTQYF. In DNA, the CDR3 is TGTGCCATCAGTCGACAGGGGTCGGGCACAGATACGCAGTATTTT.

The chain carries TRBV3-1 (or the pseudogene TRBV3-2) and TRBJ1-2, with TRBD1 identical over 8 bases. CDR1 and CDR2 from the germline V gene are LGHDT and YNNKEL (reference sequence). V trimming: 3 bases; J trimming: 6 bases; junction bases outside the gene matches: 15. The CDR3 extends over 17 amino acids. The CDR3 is CASSHDRGRGLIDGYTF. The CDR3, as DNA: TGTGCCAGCAGCCATGACAGGGGTAGGGGCCTTATAGATGGCTACACCTTC.

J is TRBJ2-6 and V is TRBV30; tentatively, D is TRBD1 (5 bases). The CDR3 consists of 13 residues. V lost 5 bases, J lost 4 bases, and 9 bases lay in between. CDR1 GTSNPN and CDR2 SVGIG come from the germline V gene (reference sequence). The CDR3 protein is CAWQGIGANVLTF. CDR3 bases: TGTGCCTGGCAGGGAATCGGGGCCAACGTCCTGACTTTC.

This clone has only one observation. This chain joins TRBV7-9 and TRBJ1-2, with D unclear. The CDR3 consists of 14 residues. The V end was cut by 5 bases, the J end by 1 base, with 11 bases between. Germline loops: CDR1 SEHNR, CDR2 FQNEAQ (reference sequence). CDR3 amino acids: CASSDTNSNYGYTF. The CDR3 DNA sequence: TGTGCCAGCAGCGATACCAACAGTAACTATGGCTACACCTTC.

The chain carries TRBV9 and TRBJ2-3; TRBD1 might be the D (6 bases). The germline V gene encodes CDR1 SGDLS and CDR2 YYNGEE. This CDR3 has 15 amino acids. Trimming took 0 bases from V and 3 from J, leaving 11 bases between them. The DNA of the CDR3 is TGTGCCAGCAGCGTAGCACAGGGTTGGACAGATACGCAGTATTTT. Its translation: CASSVAQGWTDTQYF.